This is a list of T cell receptor beta chains from one sample in a study of CD8 T cells in Susac syndrome. TCRdb independently ran MiXCR on the immunoSEQ multiplex PCR reads; one entry per CDR3 protein. This table has about 130,000 distinct CDR3 sequences, 85% to 95% appearing once. Specimen: CD8+ T cells from PBMCs. These receptors came from a human donor with Susac syndrome. Both conserved end residues are trimmed from each CDR3. Each record gives: V gene, CDR3 protein.

TRBV6-5,ASGRLGEDEQF
TRBV20-1,SARQIFGAGDYNEQF
TRBV4-1,ASSQPPGRGYNEQF
TRBV15,ATTGQTQETQY
TRBV5-1,ASSPDATDRQY
TRBV12-3/TRBV12-4,ASSAVGRLERYT
TRBV11-2,ASSLGDGVTYEQY
TRBV7-3,ASSSTGLAKNIQY
TRBV7-2,ASSWDTGAYEQY
TRBV28,ASSLEPQEQY
TRBV7-9,ASSSSDRPDYGYT
TRBV27,ASSFYPGTGQYNEQF
TRBV27,ASSLSNAGTGSYEQY
TRBV7-8,ASSGIQRYDGYT
TRBV7-2,ASSSTPRRDTEAF
TRBV4-1,ASSQSTFSEAF
TRBV29-1,SVEKGDVAACCKIPPVYGYT
TRBV5-1,ASRMGEGPNEKLF
TRBV9,ASSVEAGVVNEQF
TRBV9,ASSVGDNGGEQY
TRBV28,ASCLGGIHYEQY
TRBV11-2,ASSTHRGRLENIQY
TRBV7-8,ASSPVAREYYNEQF
TRBV2,ASLGYEQY
TRBV14,ASSQYAAANYGYT
TRBV30,AWSSGQGLSPSY
TRBV6-5,ASSYDLAGGPNEQF
TRBV5-1,ASVPGTVKDNEQF
TRBV27,ASRAGTHYNEQF
TRBV20-1,SARDETSLRRRDEQF
TRBV11-2,ASSLESGGAYEQY
TRBV7-2,ASSALWNEQY
TRBV19,ASRGGDSYEQY
TRBV4-1,ASSQTMGQGLYEQY
TRBV5-8,ASSLTQGDTEAF
TRBV15,ATSSTGGVMYGYT
TRBV18,ASSGREGPNQPQH
TRBV15,ATSRSRDGPWNTIY
TRBV19,ASSSIDEANYGYT
TRBV12-5,ASGLVRVGSNQPQH